This TCR beta chain was obtained from a study of cytomegalovirus exposure and HLA in healthy donors. Study observations and caveats: Excluded: some indistinguishable V segments such as TRBV6-2 and TRBV6-3. It was assumed in the presence/absence analyses that sequencing depth was roughly uniform across donors.

The CDR3 length is 15 residues. The V segment lost 2 bases and the J segment 1 base; nucleotides outside the gene matches: 1. CDR1 and CDR2 from the germline V gene are MNHEY and SMNVEV (reference sequence). Comment on this clone: What it binds is unknown.

Both 60 Vbeta primers and 13 Jbeta primers went into the PCR. Sequencing used immunoSEQ multiplex PCR; TCRdb keeps in-frame clones, though not all of them. The data hold about 67,000 clones, with roughly two thirds observed a single time. Input material: PBMCs. The chain links TRBV27 to TRBJ2-3; TRBD2 agrees at 9 bases. This sequence originates from a woman aged 30 to 39 in good health and CMV-seronegative. The DNA of the CDR3 is TGTGCCAGCAGTTTAAGGACTAGCGGCACAGATACGCAGTATTTT. It codes for CASSLRTSGTDTQYF.